This T cell receptor beta chain was observed in a study of CD8 T cell repertoires and HIV-1 epitope variants. Background on the study: Separate wells received one of Twenty-five Gag or Nef variant peptides. 1M T cells were kept uncultured as a baseline. Study-level points and caveats: Ten or so TCR beta clonotypes were antigen-specific, more than five apparently recognizing autologous or escape variants. Beta chains alone show antigen proliferation, not cytokine profile or function.

Turning to this clone: What it binds is not known.

The length of the CDR3 is 16 residues. Trimming removed 2 bases at V and 1 base at J, with 14 bases between. Germline CDR1 and CDR2: SGHKS and YYEKEE (reference sequence). Some clones are missing from TCRdb's copy, which holds only in-frame ones; the method was immunoSEQ multiplex PCR. The sample shows 5,900 or so clones, about 71% of them seen only once. The sample comprised cultured CD8+ T cells derived from PBMCs. The clonotype was recovered from a male donor with HIV. The chain has TRBV5-5 and TRBJ2-3, with D possibly matching TRBD2 (5 bases). CDR3 sequence: CASSFGPRAGTDTQYF. Written as DNA, the CDR3 is TGTGCCAGCAGCTTCGGCCCCCGAGCGGGCACAGATACGCAGTATTTT.